This T cell receptor (beta chain) was observed in a study of cytomegalovirus exposure and HLA in healthy donors. Details on this clone: Its antigen is not known.

The PCR made use of 60 Vbeta and 13 Jbeta primers. Sequencing used immunoSEQ multiplex PCR; TCRdb keeps in-frame clones, though not all of them. In the table there are roughly 150,000 clones, roughly 79% of which are singletons. Study-level points and caveats: Among immune exposure information, only CMV serostatus was available.

The sequencing sample was made of PBMCs. This clonotype was sampled from a woman in her 40s in good health and CMV-seronegative.

This CDR3 is CAWRDRGAYEQYF. As DNA, the CDR3 is TGTGCCTGGAGGGACAGGGGGGCCTACGAGCAGTACTTC. The chain is built from TRBV30 and TRBJ2-7; 10 nucleotides match TRBD1. Looked up from germline, CDR1 is GTSNPN and CDR2 is SVGIG (reference sequence). The J segment lost 2 bases and the V segment lost 3 bases, leaving 1 base of the junction unmatched. The CDR3 extends over 13 amino acids.